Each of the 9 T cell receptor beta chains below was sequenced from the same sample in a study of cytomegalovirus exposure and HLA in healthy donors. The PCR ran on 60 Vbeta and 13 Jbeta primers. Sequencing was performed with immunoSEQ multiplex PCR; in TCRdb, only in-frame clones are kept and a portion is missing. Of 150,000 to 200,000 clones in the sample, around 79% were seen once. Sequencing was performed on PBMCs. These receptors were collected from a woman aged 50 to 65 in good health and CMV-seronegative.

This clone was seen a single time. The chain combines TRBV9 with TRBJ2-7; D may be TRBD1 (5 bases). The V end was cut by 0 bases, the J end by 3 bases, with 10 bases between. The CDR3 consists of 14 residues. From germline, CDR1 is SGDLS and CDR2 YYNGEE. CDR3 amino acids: CASSVVPDSYEQYF. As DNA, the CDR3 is TGTGCCAGCAGCGTAGTCCCCGACAGCTACGAGCAGTACTTC.

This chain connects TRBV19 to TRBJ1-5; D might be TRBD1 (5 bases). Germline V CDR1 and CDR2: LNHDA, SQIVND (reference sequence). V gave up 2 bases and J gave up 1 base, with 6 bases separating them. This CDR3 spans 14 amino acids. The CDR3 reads CASSIKGSNQPQHF. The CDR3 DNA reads TGTGCCAGTAGTATAAAGGGGAGCAATCAGCCCCAGCATTTT. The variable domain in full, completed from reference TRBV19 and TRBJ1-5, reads DGGITQSPKYLFRKEGQNVTLSCEQNLNHDAMYWYRQDPGQGLRLIYYSQIVNDFQKGDIAEGYSVSREKKESFPLTVTSAQKNPTAFYLCASSIKGSNQPQHFGDGTRLSIL.

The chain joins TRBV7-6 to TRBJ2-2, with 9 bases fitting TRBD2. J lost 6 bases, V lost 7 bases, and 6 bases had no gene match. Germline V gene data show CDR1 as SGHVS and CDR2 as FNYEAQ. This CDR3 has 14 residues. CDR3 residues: CASIPGLASGELFF. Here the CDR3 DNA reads TGTGCCAGCATTCCGGGACTAGCATCCGGGGAGCTGTTTTTT.

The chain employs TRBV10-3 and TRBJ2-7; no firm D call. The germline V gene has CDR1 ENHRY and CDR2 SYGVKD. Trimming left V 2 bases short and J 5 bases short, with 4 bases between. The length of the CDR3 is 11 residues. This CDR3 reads CAISENNEQYF. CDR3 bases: TGTGCCATCAGTGAGAACAACGAGCAGTACTTC.

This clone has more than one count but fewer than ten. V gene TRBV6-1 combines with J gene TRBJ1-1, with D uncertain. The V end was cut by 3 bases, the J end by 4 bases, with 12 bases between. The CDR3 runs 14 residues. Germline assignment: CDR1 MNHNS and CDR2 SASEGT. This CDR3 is CASSERGWGTEAFF. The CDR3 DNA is TGTGCCAGCAGTGAGAGAGGGTGGGGCACTGAAGCTTTCTTT.

The CDR3 region is CASSLVPSQETQYF. The DNA of the CDR3 is TGTGCCAGCAGCTTAGTTCCGAGTCAAGAGACCCAGTACTTC. The rearrangement joins TRBV7-8 to TRBJ2-5; D is undetermined. This CDR3 is built from 14 residues. V was clipped by 1 base and J by 2 bases, with 8 bases between them. Germline V gene lookup returns CDR1 SGHVS and CDR2 FQNEAQ. Supplemented by reference TRBV7-8 and TRBJ2-5, the full variable domain reads GAGVSQSPRYKVAKRGQDVALRCDPISGHVSLFWYQQALGQGPEFLTYFQNEAQLDKSGLPSDRFFAERPEGSVSTLKIQRTQQEDSAVYLCASSLVPSQETQYFGPGTRLLVL.

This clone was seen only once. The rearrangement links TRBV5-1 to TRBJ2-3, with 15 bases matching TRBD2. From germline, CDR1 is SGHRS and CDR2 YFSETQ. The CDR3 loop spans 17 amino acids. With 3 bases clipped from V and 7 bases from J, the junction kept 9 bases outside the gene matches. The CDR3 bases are TGCGCCAGCAGCTCCGGACTAGCGGGGGGGCGTTTCAATACGCAGTATTTT. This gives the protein CASSSGLAGGRFNTQYF. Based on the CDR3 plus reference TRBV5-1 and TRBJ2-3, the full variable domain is KAGVTQTPRYLIKTRGQQVTLSCSPISGHRSVSWYQQTPGQGLQFLFEYFSETQRNKGNFPGRFSGRQFSNSRSEMNVSTLELGDSALYLCASSSGLAGGRFNTQYFGPGTRLTVL.

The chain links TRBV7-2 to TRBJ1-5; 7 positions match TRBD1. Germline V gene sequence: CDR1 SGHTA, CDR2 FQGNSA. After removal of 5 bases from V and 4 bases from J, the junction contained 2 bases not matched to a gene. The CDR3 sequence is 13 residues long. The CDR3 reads CASSQQGNQPQHF. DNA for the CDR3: TGTGCCAGCAGCCAACAGGGGAATCAGCCCCAGCATTTT.

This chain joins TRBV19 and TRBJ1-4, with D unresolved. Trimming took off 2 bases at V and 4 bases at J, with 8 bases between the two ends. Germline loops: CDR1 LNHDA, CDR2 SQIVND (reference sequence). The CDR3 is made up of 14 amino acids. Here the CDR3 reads CASSIRGINEKLFF. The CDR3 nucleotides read TGTGCCAGTAGTATAAGAGGGATTAATGAAAAACTGTTTTTT. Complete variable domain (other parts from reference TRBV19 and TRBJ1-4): DGGITQSPKYLFRKEGQNVTLSCEQNLNHDAMYWYRQDPGQGLRLIYYSQIVNDFQKGDIAEGYSVSREKKESFPLTVTSAQKNPTAFYLCASSIRGINEKLFFGSGTQLSVL.